The source of this TCR beta chain is a study of control samples from healthy donors and cancer patients. Here immunoSEQ multiplex PCR was the method, and the copy in TCRdb shows in-frame clones only, minus some. This table has approximately 100,000 clones, roughly 91% appearing once. This TCR was sampled from a man aged 30-40 years in good health. Material: blood.

The CDR3 DNA reads TGTGCCAGCAGTTACGCCGGGACCGGGGAGCTGTTTTTT. Its translation is CASSYAGTGELFF. The chain is built from TRBV12-3 or TRBV12-4 and TRBJ2-2; no definite D call. There are 13 residues in the CDR3. V was clipped by 4 bases and J by 5 bases, with 8 bases between them.